The rows below give T cell receptor beta chains drawn from one sample of a study of shared clonotypes between healthy human individuals. The assay was immunoSEQ multiplex PCR, and TCRdb's table has in-frame clones only and misses some. The profile shows about 580,000 clones, 98% of them singletons. The specimen sequenced was naive CD8+ T cells sorted from blood. The receptor source for this set is a young man in good health. Each CDR3 is given with its conserved first and last residue. A D gene is named only where the DNA matches it firmly. Only part of the rows carry a size: once, few, many, or a class if the clone is expanded.

J	V	D	size	CDR3	DNA
TRBJ2-1	TRBV7-8	NA	NA	CASSLSKSGLSYNEQFF	TGTGCCAGCAGCTTATCGAAAAGCGGCCTCTCCTACAATGAGCAGTTCTTC
TRBJ2-1	TRBV14	TRBD2	NA	CASSPPTSGYNEQFF	TGTGCCAGCAGCCCCCCTACTAGCGGTTACAATGAGCAGTTCTTC
TRBJ2-3	TRBV27	NA	NA	CASSLHGSDTQYF	TGTGCCAGCAGTCTCCATGGGTCAGATACGCAGTATTTT
TRBJ1-5	TRBV5-5	NA	NA	CASSLAGAWNQPQHF	TGTGCCAGCAGCTTGGCGGGGGCTTGGAATCAGCCCCAGCATTTT
TRBJ2-7	TRBV2	TRBD2	NA	CATVPTWTSGSSYEQYF	TGTGCCACCGTGCCTACTTGGACTAGCGGGAGTTCCTACGAGCAGTACTTC
TRBJ1-4	TRBV9	NA	NA	CASSVDRLGATNEKLFF	TGTGCCAGCAGCGTCGACAGGTTGGGGGCAACTAATGAAAAACTGTTTTTT
TRBJ2-7	TRBV15	NA	NA	CATSTNYDEQYF	TGTGCCACCAGCACCAACTATGACGAGCAGTACTTC
TRBJ2-7	TRBV19	NA	NA	CASSSQGAAYEQYF	TGTGCCAGTAGCAGCCAGGGAGCGGCCTACGAGCAGTACTTC
TRBJ2-7	TRBV7-8	NA	NA	CASKQPEGEQYF	TGTGCCAGCAAGCAACCCGAGGGCGAGCAGTACTTC
TRBJ2-7	TRBV7-9	NA	once	CASRTGPLSYEQYF	TGTGCCAGCCGAACAGGCCCACTTTCCTACGAGCAGTACTTC
TRBJ2-7	TRBV7-9	TRBD1	NA	CASSYRDRGYEQYF	TGTGCCAGCAGCTACCGGGACAGGGGGTACGAGCAGTACTTC
TRBJ1-1	TRBV5-1	NA	NA	CASSPTAGPRRDTEAFF	TGCGCCAGCAGCCCAACCGCAGGCCCCAGGAGGGACACTGAAGCTTTCTTT
TRBJ2-7	TRBV7-9	NA	NA	CASSRASYEQYF	TGTGCCAGCAGCCGGGCCAGCTACGAGCAGTACTTC
TRBJ2-1	TRBV14	NA	once	CASSQEGGRFRQFF	TGTGCCAGCAGCCAAGAAGGGGGGAGATTCAGGCAGTTCTTC
TRBJ2-1	TRBV15	TRBD2	NA	CATSREVWREADNEQFF	TGTGCCACCAGCAGAGAGGTTTGGCGGGAGGCAGACAATGAGCAGTTCTTC
TRBJ1-3	TRBV14	NA	NA	CASSQRPEPISGNTIYF	TGTGCCAGCAGCCAAAGACCGGAGCCTATCTCTGGAAACACCATATATTTT
TRBJ1-1	TRBV18	TRBD1	NA	CASSLSGGAGTEAFF	TGTGCCAGCTCACTATCAGGGGGCGCAGGGACTGAAGCTTTCTTT
TRBJ1-2	TRBV2	NA	NA	CASRAPLGQNHTF	TGTGCCAGCAGGGCCCCGCTTGGCCAGAATCACACCTTC
TRBJ2-2	TRBV5-4	NA	NA	CASSYSDVGAAGELFF	TGTGCCAGCAGCTATTCTGACGTGGGAGCTGCCGGGGAGCTGTTTTTT
TRBJ2-1	TRBV29-1	NA	NA	CSGQYNEQFF	TGCAGCGGGCAATACAATGAGCAGTTCTTC
TRBJ2-2	TRBV6-6	NA	NA	CASRDTNTGELFF	TGTGCCAGCCGGGACACTAACACCGGGGAGCTGTTTTTT
TRBJ2-1	TRBV2	NA	NA	CASSGPETSDYNEQFF	TGTGCCAGCAGTGGTCCCGAGACTAGTGACTACAATGAGCAGTTCTTC
TRBJ1-1	TRBV6-4	NA	NA	CASSDDLNTEAFF	TGTGCCAGCAGTGATGACCTGAACACTGAAGCTTTCTTT
TRBJ2-7	TRBV11-2	TRBD1	NA	CASSPGTGGAYEQYF	TGTGCCAGCAGCCCAGGGACAGGGGGCGCCTACGAGCAGTACTTC
TRBJ2-7	TRBV10-3	NA	once	CAISDRTSTFYEQYF	TGTGCCATCAGTGACCGGACAAGCACTTTCTACGAGCAGTACTTC
TRBJ2-1	TRBV7-3	NA	NA	CASSRGPGDEQFF	TGTGCCAGCAGCCGAGGGCCTGGAGATGAGCAGTTCTTC
TRBJ2-7	TRBV29-1	TRBD2	NA	CSVEGLAGGERDEQYF	TGCAGCGTTGAAGGACTAGCGGGAGGGGAACGGGACGAGCAGTACTTC
TRBJ1-2	TRBV2	NA	NA	CASDDRDRQYYGYTF	TGTGCCAGCGATGATAGAGACAGGCAGTACTATGGCTACACCTTC